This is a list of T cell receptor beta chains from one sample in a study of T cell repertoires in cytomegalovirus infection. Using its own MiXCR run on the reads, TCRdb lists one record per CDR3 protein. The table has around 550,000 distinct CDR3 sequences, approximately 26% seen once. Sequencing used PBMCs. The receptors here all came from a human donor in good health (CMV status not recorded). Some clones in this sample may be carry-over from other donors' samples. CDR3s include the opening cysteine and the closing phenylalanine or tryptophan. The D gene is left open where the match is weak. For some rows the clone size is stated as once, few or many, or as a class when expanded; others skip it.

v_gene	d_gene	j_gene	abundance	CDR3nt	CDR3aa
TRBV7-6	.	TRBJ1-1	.	TGTGCCAGCAGCTTACTTGCAGGGCGAAACACTGAAGCTTTCTTT	CASSLLAGRNTEAFF
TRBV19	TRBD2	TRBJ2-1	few	TGTGCCAGTAGTATTGCTAGCGGGAGTCACAATGAGCAGTTCTTC	CASSIASGSHNEQFF
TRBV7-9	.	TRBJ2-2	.	TGTGCCAGCAGCCTCTACGACAGGGGAGGGCCCCGGGAGCTGTTTTTT	CASSLYDRGGPRELFF
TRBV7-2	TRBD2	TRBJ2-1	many	TGTGCCAGCAGCGGGGACAGCGGACTAGCGGAGTGGTACAATGAGCAGTTCTTC	CASSGDSGLAEWYNEQFF
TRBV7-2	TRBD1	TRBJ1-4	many	TGTGCCAGCAGCCCAGACAGGGTACGAGAACTGTTTTTT	CASSPDRVRELFF
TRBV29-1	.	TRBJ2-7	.	TGCAGCGTCAATACCGCCTACGAGCAGTACTTC	CSVNTAYEQYF
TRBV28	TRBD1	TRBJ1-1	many	TGTGCCAGCAGTCCTCCCCTCGGAACAGGGGCGGACACTGAAGCTTTCTTT	CASSPPLGTGADTEAFF
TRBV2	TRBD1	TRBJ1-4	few	TGTGCCACTTCTTACAACAGGGGTGAAAAACTGTTTTTT	CATSYNRGEKLFF
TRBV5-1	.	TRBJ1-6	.	TGCGCCAGCAGCTTAGAGAGGGGACAAGGCGATTCACCCCTCCACTTT	CASSLERGQGDSPLHF
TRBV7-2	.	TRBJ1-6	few	TGTGCCAGCAGCTTAATGCAGGGCAATTCACCCCTCCACTTT	CASSLMQGNSPLHF
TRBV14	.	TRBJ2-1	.	TGTGCCAGCAGCCAACGGGGGATAAACAATGAGCAGTTCTTC	CASSQRGINNEQFF
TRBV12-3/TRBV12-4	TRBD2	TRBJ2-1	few	TGTGCCAGCAAAATAGCGGGAGGGCCTGGTGAGCAGTTCTTC	CASKIAGGPGEQFF
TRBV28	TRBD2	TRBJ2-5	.	TGTGCCAGCAGTACTAGCGGGAGGCGGGAAGAGACCCAGTACTTC	CASSTSGRREETQYF
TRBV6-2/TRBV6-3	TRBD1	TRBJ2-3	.	TGTGCCAGCAGTTCCCGGGACAGGGTCACAGATACGCAGTATTTT	CASSSRDRVTDTQYF
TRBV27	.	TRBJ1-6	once	TGTGCCAGCAGTTTATCAGAAGGGGCACTCATACCCCTCCACTTT	CASSLSEGALIPLHF
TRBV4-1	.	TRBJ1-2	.	TGCGCCAGCAGCCAAGAGTCAGACCGAGGTCATGGCTACACCTTC	CASSQESDRGHGYTF
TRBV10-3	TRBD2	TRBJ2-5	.	TGTGCCATCAGATCTCAACCGGGACTAGCGGGAGGGCCGGAGACCCAGTACTTC	CAIRSQPGLAGGPETQYF
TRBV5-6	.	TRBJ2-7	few	TGTGCCAGCAGCGGTTACGGGAGCTCCTACGAGCAGTACTTC	CASSGYGSSYEQYF
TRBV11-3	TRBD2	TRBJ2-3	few	TGTGCCAGCAGTCTCCAGACTAGCGGGAGTGCAGATACGCAGTATTTT	CASSLQTSGSADTQYF
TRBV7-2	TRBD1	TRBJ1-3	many	TGTGCCAGCAGCGAATACAGGGGGCCGGGAAACACCATATATTTT	CASSEYRGPGNTIYF
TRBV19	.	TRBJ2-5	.	TGTGCCAGTAGGACAGACCAACAAGAGACCCAGTACTTC	CASRTDQQETQYF
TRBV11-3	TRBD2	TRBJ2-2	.	TGTGCCAGCAGCCCCTGGACTAGCGGGAGGAACACCGGGGAGCTGTTTTTT	CASSPWTSGRNTGELFF
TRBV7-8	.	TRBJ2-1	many	TGTGCCAGCAGCTCCGGACAGTACAATGAGCAGTTCTTC	CASSSGQYNEQFF
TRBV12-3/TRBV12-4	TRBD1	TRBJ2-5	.	TGTGCCAGCAGTAAAACGGGACAGGGGTTCCAAGAGACCCAGTACTTC	CASSKTGQGFQETQYF
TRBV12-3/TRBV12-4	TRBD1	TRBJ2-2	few	TGTGCCAGCAGTTTTTTCGGGACAGGGACCACCGGGGAGCTGTTTTTT	CASSFFGTGTTGELFF
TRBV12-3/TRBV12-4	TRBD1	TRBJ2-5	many	TGTGCCAGCAGTTTAGCGGCCGGGACAGGGGTGGAGACCCAGTACTTC	CASSLAAGTGVETQYF
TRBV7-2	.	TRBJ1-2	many	TGTGCCAGCAGCTTAGAAACAGGGAACGCCGTTGGCTACACCTTC	CASSLETGNAVGYTF
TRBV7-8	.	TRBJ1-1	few	TGTGCCAGCAGCCCCCTCTCAATAAACACTGAAGCTTTCTTT	CASSPLSINTEAFF
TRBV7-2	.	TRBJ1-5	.	TGTGCCAGCAGCTTAATCGCCGGAAATAGCAATCAGCCCCAGCATTTT	CASSLIAGNSNQPQHF
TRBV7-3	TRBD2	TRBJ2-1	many	TGTGCCAGCAGCCTGGGACTAGCGGGAGTGTATGAGCAGTTCTTC	CASSLGLAGVYEQFF
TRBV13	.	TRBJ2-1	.	TGTGCCAGCAGCTTCGGACAGTTATACAATGAGCAGTTCTTC	CASSFGQLYNEQFF
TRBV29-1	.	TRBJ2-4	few	TGCAGCGCCGGAGCAGGGGGGGAAAACATTCAGTACTTC	CSAGAGGENIQYF
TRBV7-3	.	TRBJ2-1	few	TGTGCCAGCAGCCCTAGGTATGATAGCTATGAGCAGTTCTTC	CASSPRYDSYEQFF
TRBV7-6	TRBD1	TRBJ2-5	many	TGTGCCAGCAGCTTACAGGACAGGGGGCTTCAAGAGACCCAGTACTTC	CASSLQDRGLQETQYF
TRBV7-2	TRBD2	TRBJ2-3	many	TGTGCCAGCAGCTTATTGGGACTAGCGATAGATACGCAGTATTTT	CASSLLGLAIDTQYF
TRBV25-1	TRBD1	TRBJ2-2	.	TGTGCCAGCAGTCAATGGGGACAGAGGACCGGGGAGCTGTTTTTT	CASSQWGQRTGELFF
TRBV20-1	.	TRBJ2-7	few	TGCAGTGCCAAACGCCGGACAGTCTACGAGCAGTACTTC	CSAKRRTVYEQYF
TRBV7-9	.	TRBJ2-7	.	TGTGCCAGCAGCTTAATTCAGGGCGGGCCTGTCTCCTACGAGCAGTACTTC	CASSLIQGGPVSYEQYF
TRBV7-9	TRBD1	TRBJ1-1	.	TGTGCCAGCAGTGGCGACAGGGGGAACACTGAAGCTTTCTTT	CASSGDRGNTEAFF
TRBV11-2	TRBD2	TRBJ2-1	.	TGTGCCAGCAGCTTTGGACTAGCGGTTAACAATGAGCAGTTCTTC	CASSFGLAVNNEQFF
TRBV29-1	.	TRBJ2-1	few	TGCAGCACAAATCAGGGGAAAACTGAGCAGTTCTTC	CSTNQGKTEQFF
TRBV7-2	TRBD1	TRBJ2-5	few	TGTGCCAGCAGCCCCCAGACAGGGCGGTCGGAGACCCAGTACTTC	CASSPQTGRSETQYF
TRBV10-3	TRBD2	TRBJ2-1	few	TGTGCCACCCTTAGGACTAGCGGGAGGAATGAGCAGTTCTTC	CATLRTSGRNEQFF
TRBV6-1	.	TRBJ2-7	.	TGTGCCAGCCAGGGAAGCGCGAGCTACGAGCAGTACTTC	CASQGSASYEQYF
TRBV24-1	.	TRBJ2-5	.	TGTGCCACCAGTGACCCGAGAGGGGTGGTCCAAGAGACCCAGTACTTC	CATSDPRGVVQETQYF